Given below is one T cell receptor beta chain in context. This clone was detected a few times. Its antigen target is currently unknown. One base away there is no much larger clone; base qualities are not given. This sample is drawn from a study of blood T cell repertoires in COVID-19 (dated by TCRdb to the early 2020s). Background on the whole study: Samples from collaborators originated in the United States, Italy and Spain and spanned both the acute and convalescent phases of COVID-19. The dataset comprised deeply sampled blood TCRbeta repertoires from subjects exposed to, actively infected with, or recovered from COVID-19. Where available, HLA class I and class II types were obtained from metadata supplied by the sample provider rather than from assay-based typing. A freely available public database, intended as a resource for researchers studying the immune response to SARS-CoV-2, is where the repertoires were released. The material from the prospective study consisted of cDNA or gDNA derived from T cells, B-cell-depleted T cells, or PBMCs. The samples were drawn from the first 160 participants of the ongoing ImmuneRACE study and from over 950 subjects provided by 6 global collaborators. Nearly every sample came with metadata listing a de-identified subject ID, COVID-19 status, age in years and sex. Broad study findings and their caveats: How much clinical and demographic metadata was included differed by source and by participant, and the metadata was provided uncurated.

From V the trimming removes 5 bases and from J it removes 2 bases, while the gene matches leave 6 bases of the junction unaccounted for. CDR1 and CDR2, per the germline V gene, are KGHSH and LQKENI. The CDR3 spans 15 residues, from the cysteine through the phenylalanine. Only the CDR3 DNA stays, 45 bases, in frame from base 1. TCRbeta CDR3 regions were amplified from genomic DNA using the immunoSEQ Assay, a bias-controlled multiplex PCR. For the original study's pipeline: The number of nucleated cells in each sample was estimated from the amplification of reference gene primers within the assay. To quantify the absolute abundance of each unique TCRbeta CDR3 rearrangement, sequence reads were collapsed and filtered. For each sample, productive Simpson clonality was calculated as the square root of Simpson's diversity index over productive rearrangements. The immuneACCESS repertoire file appears here via TCRdb, limited to in-frame rearrangements. These files lack a portion of the clones; in checked studies, under half of the deficit traces to unresolved V genes, and the cause of the others is not known. Clone size and V and J calls were adopted from that table, with D and trimming inferred from the DNA. This sample comprises about 110,000 clones, 71% of them detected only once. The ten largest clones represent 1.5% to 2% of the sample.

The collaborating institutions used their own protocols to collect whole blood in K2EDTA tubes. For TCRbeta analysis, collaborators shipped samples as frozen whole blood, isolated PBMCs, or DNA extracted from either of those sample types. The chain is encoded by TRBV18 joined to TRBJ2-7; 10 bases in the middle match TRBD1. The TCR comes from a woman in her thirties or forties with acute or convalescent COVID-19. What was sequenced was peripheral blood. Read as DNA, the sequence is TGTGCCAGCTCAGCCGGGACAGGGGTAACCTACGAGCAGTACTTC. Its protein reads: CASSAGTGVTYEQYF.